Listed here are 27 T cell receptor beta chains from one sample, sequenced in a study of T cells in Graves' hyperthyroidism and ophthalmopathy. What was amplified from RNA transcripts were TCR beta CDR3 regions. The study used the HTBI primer set for a first-round RT-PCR of the TCR CDR3. TCRdb recomputed calls from the multiplex PCR reads with MiXCR, one row per CDR3 protein. The sample has roughly 500,000 distinct CDR3 sequences, approximately 15% seen once. Sample: blood. These receptors were obtained from a woman aged 25 to 39 with Graves' hyperthyroidism that later progressed to Graves' ophthalmopathy.

The V gene is TRBV14, the J gene TRBJ2-5, with 7 bases aligning to TRBD1. The junction had 3 bases not matched to a gene; V was cut back by 2 bases and J by 0 bases. Germline assignment: CDR1 SGHDN and CDR2 FVKESK. This CDR3 region has 15 residues. CDR3 nucleotides: TGTGCCAGCAGCCAACTAGGGGGCGACCAAGAGACCCAGTACTTC. Translated: CASSQLGGDQETQYF.

This clonotype was observed at least ten times. V is TRBV12-3 or TRBV12-4 and J is TRBJ2-2, with TRBD2 matching over 12 bases. Germline trimming cut 1 base from V and 7 bases from J; bases unmatched to any gene: 4. This CDR3 has 16 amino acids. The DNA of the CDR3 is TGTGCCAGCAGTTTAGTACTAGCGGGAGGTCACGGGGAGCTGTTTTTT. It specifies CASSLVLAGGHGELFF.

The V gene is TRBV18, the J gene TRBJ2-1, with 8 bases that match TRBD2. The germline gives CDR1 KGHSH, CDR2 LQKENI. V shed 0 bases and J 1 base; nucleotides not matched to a gene: 5. The CDR3 is made up of 17 amino acids. The CDR3 sequence is CASSPPLSSGSYNEQFF. The CDR3 nucleotides are TGTGCCAGCTCACCACCGCTCTCTAGCGGGTCCTACAATGAGCAGTTCTTC.

At least ten counts were recorded for this clonotype. V is TRBV25-1 and J is TRBJ2-4; unclear D gene. V was shortened by 3 bases and J by 1 base, with 10 bases between the two germline ends. The V gene's germline CDR1 is MGHDK and CDR2 SYGVNS. The CDR3 length is 15 residues. The CDR3 DNA is TGTGCCAGCAGTGACGCTACACACGCCAAAAACATTCAGTACTTC. Amino acids: CASSDATHAKNIQYF.

This clonotype was counted a few times. CDR3 in DNA: TGTGCCAGCATCGTTCAGGACTACCCACCCGAGCAGTTCTTC. Encoded protein: CASIVQDYPPEQFF. The V and J genes are TRBV6-1 and TRBJ2-1, with D perhaps TRBD2 (6 bases). V was pared by 7 bases and J by 10 bases, with 20 bases between. Germline V gives CDR1 MNHNS, CDR2 SASEGT. The CDR3 contains 14 residues.

This clonotype was found a few times. Being one base from a much bigger clone, this may be a read error. This chain connects TRBV30 to TRBJ1-1; no clear D. Per germline, CDR1 GTSNPN and CDR2 SVGIG (reference sequence). The CDR3 runs to 12 residues. The CDR3 region has the DNA TGCGATGTTTCGAGAATGAACACTGAAGCTTTCTTT. As protein: CDVSRMNTEAFF.

Remarks on this clonotype: The junction departs from germline at one end; a sequencing error may be responsible. This sequence joins TRBV10-1 and TRBJ2-7; possible D gene TRBD1, 5 bases. The CDR3 contains 15 residues. CDR1 and CDR2 from the germline V gene are WNHNN and SYGVQD (reference sequence). CDR3 sequence: CAIREDTDISYEQYF. CDR3 DNA: TGTGCCATCAGGGAAGACACGGACATCTCCTACGAGCAGTACTTC.

The chain recombines TRBV5-1 with TRBJ1-3, with 10 bases aligning to TRBD1. Trimming at V came to 0 bases and at J to 15 bases, leaving 6 bases not matched to a gene. CDR3 length equals 13 residues. Germline V CDR1 and CDR2: SGHRS, YFSETQ. CDR3 sequence: CASSLDRDRGEYF. As DNA, the CDR3 is TGCGCCAGCAGCTTGGACCGGGACAGGGGTGAATATTTT.

This clonotype was seen ten or more times. The rearrangement uses TRBV12-3 or TRBV12-4 and TRBJ1-6; 10 bases are a match to TRBD1. CDR3 size: 13 residues. Losses at the gene ends were 8 bases for V and 9 bases for J; bases not matched to a gene: 4. Here the CDR3 DNA reads TGTGCCAGCGCCAGGGACAGGGGTTCACCCCTCCACTTT. It is translated as CASARDRGSPLHF.

CDR3 nucleotides: TGTGCCAGCAGCCCCTCGGGAGAGTTACAGAACACTGAAGCTTTCTTT. It encodes CASSPSGELQNTEAFF. The chain recombines TRBV4-2 with TRBJ1-1; D remains unclear. Germline lookup yields CDR1 LGHNA and CDR2 YNFKEQ. With 4 bases removed from V and 1 base from J, the gap between germline ends came to 16 bases. The CDR3 is made up of 16 amino acids.

The V gene is TRBV12-5, the J gene TRBJ2-2, with 8 bases that match TRBD2. V lost 2 bases and J lost 7; bases outside the gene matches: 18. CDR1 LGHNT and CDR2 FRNRAP come from the germline V gene. The CDR3 length is 19 residues. The DNA of the CDR3 is TGTGCTAGTGGTTTGCCACCTTTTGTAGAGCGGGGGAAGGTCGGGGAGCTGTTTTTT. This encodes CASGLPPFVERGKVGELFF.

This clonotype was found many times. The V and J genes are TRBV5-4 and TRBJ1-1, with TRBD1 matching over 9 bases. Germline V gene lookup returns CDR1 SGHNT and CDR2 YYREEE (reference sequence). CDR3 length: 15 amino acids. The V segment lost 4 bases and the J segment 4 bases; nucleotides outside the gene matches: 8. The chain's CDR3 is CASSRTGTGSTEAFF. Written as DNA, the CDR3 is TGTGCCAGCAGCAGGACCGGGACAGGGTCCACTGAAGCTTTCTTT.

There are many counts of this clonotype. The rearrangement joins TRBV20-1 to TRBJ2-1; a possible D gene is TRBD1 (6 bases). The V gene's germline CDR1 is DFQATT and CDR2 SNEGSKA (reference sequence). V lost 6 bases, J lost 4 bases, and 13 bases lay in between. This CDR3 region has 13 residues. The DNA for the CDR3 is TGCAGTGCGTTAGGGGGTGGTTACAATGAGCAGTTCTTC. It is translated as CSALGGGYNEQFF.

V and J are TRBV6-2 or TRBV6-3 and TRBJ2-1; TRBD2 is a possible D gene (6 bases). The germline CDR1 and CDR2 sequences are MNHEY and SVGEGT. V lost 7 bases and J 3 bases, leaving 13 bases between the germline ends. This CDR3 has 14 amino acids. The CDR3 DNA sequence: TGTGCCAGCACTCCCCCGCGGGACTACAATGAGCAGTTCTTC. Translated, it gives CASTPPRDYNEQFF.

A word on this clonotype: This sequence may be a read error, since a much larger clone differs from it by one base. The chain combines TRBV7-9 with TRBJ2-3, with a tentative D call TRBD1 (7 bases). Trimming took off 3 bases at V and 4 bases at J, with 11 bases between the two ends. The length of the CDR3 is 14 residues. Looked up from germline, CDR1 is SEHNR and CDR2 is FQNEAQ (reference sequence). CDR3: CASSLAGQPDTQYF. As DNA, the CDR3 is TGTGCCAGCAGCTTGGCGGGACAGCCAGATACGCAGTATTTT.

Ten or more counts support this clonotype. This sequence joins TRBV12-3 or TRBV12-4 and TRBJ2-7; D unresolved. The V end was cut by 6 bases, the J end by 2 bases, with 8 bases between. The length of the CDR3 is 12 residues. CDR3 sequence (DNA): TGTGCCAGCAGGAAACAAGCCTACGAGCAGTACTTC. It specifies CASRKQAYEQYF.

This clonotype was observed at least ten times. The V and J genes are TRBV12-3 or TRBV12-4 and TRBJ1-2; 7 nucleotides agree with TRBD1. The CDR3 contains 15 residues. The junction had 12 bases not matched to a gene; V was cut back by 11 bases and J by 0 bases. CDR3 bases: TGTGCCTGCAATCCACGGACAGGAGCTAACTATGGCTACACCTTC. Translated: CACNPRTGANYGYTF.

The chain couples TRBV5-4 to TRBJ1-1; D call uncertain. Germline assignment: CDR1 SGHNT and CDR2 YYREEE (reference sequence). With 4 bases removed from V and 3 bases from J, the gap between germline ends came to 13 bases. This CDR3 has 14 residues. The CDR3, as DNA: TGTGCCAGCAGCGAGGAAATCAAAGACACTGAAGCTTTCTTT. It translates to CASSEEIKDTEAFF.

This chain links TRBV5-1 with TRBJ2-4; no clear D. Germline values: CDR1 SGHRS, CDR2 YFSETQ. The CDR3 has 13 residues. Trimming removed 7 bases from V and 1 base from J, with 9 bases in between. The CDR3 sequence is CASGPLAKNIQYF. As DNA, the CDR3 is TGCGCCAGCGGCCCGCTGGCCAAAAACATTCAGTACTTC.

This clonotype was recorded many times. The rearrangement links TRBV5-1 to TRBJ2-3; D may be TRBD2 (6 bases). The CDR3 consists of 15 residues. The V gene lost 0 bases and the J gene lost 2 bases, with 10 bases spanning the gap. CDR1 and CDR2 (germline): SGHRS, YFSETQ. CDR3 in DNA: TGCGCCAGCAGCTTGGGCGGGGTCCCCACAGATACGCAGTATTTT. This sequence encodes CASSLGGVPTDTQYF.

About this clonotype itself: A much larger clonotype is one base distant, so this may be a read error. Likely a read error: the CDR3 ends without its conserved phenylalanine or tryptophan. The J gene is TRBJ2-1, the V gene TRBV10-3; a possible D gene is TRBD2 (7 bases). Germline CDR1 is ENHRY and CDR2 is SYGVKD. This CDR3 comprises 16 residues. The V gene lost 4 bases and the J gene lost 3 bases, with 16 bases spanning the gap. The CDR3 reads CAISGIGEGDYNEQFS. Written as DNA, the CDR3 is TGTGCCATCAGTGGGATAGGGGAGGGGGACTACAATGAGCAGTTCTCC.

J is TRBJ2-2 and V is TRBV6-1; 12 nucleotides agree with TRBD2. Germline V gene lookup returns CDR1 MNHNS and CDR2 SASEGT. The J segment lost 8 bases and the V segment lost 6 bases, leaving 4 bases of the junction unmatched. This CDR3 contains 14 residues. CDR3 protein: CASRGLAGGGELFF. DNA for the CDR3: TGTGCCAGCAGGGGGCTAGCGGGAGGGGGGGAGCTGTTTTTT.

There are many counts of this clonotype. J is TRBJ2-3 and V is TRBV28, with D possibly being TRBD2 (6 bases). The CDR3 loop spans 15 amino acids. V lost 5 bases and J lost 2, with 14 bases in between. Germline V CDR1 and CDR2: MDHEN, SYDVKM. The CDR3: CASSPFGGFTDTQYF. CDR3 nucleotide sequence: TGTGCCAGCAGTCCTTTCGGAGGGTTCACAGATACGCAGTATTTT.

This chain joins TRBV25-1 and TRBJ1-4, with D hard to call. This CDR3 contains 14 residues. The V gene's germline CDR1 is MGHDK and CDR2 SYGVNS. V was clipped by 7 bases and J by 4 bases, with 13 bases between them. CDR3 sequence reads: CASTPGRDNEKLFF. The DNA of the CDR3 is TGTGCCAGCACCCCAGGACGGGATAATGAAAAACTGTTTTTT. The complete variable domain, with remaining parts taken from reference TRBV25-1 and TRBJ1-4, reads EADIYQTPRYLVIGTGKKITLECSQTMGHDKMYWYQQDPGMELHLIHYSYGVNSTEKGDLSSESTVSRIRTEHFPLTLESARPSHTSQYLCASTPGRDNEKLFFGSGTQLSVL.

The rearrangement links TRBV10-3 to TRBJ1-2, with 7 bases fitting TRBD1. V shed 0 bases and J 0 bases; nucleotides not matched to a gene: 1. Germline CDR1 and CDR2: ENHRY and SYGVKD. CDR3 size: 15 residues. The CDR3 coding sequence is TGTGCCATCAGTGAGTCGACAGGGCCTAACTATGGCTACACCTTC. Protein sequence: CAISESTGPNYGYTF.

This clonotype has a count of ten or more. The chain carries TRBV27 and TRBJ2-3; possibly TRBD1 for D (5 bases). With 4 bases removed from V and 0 bases from J, the gap between germline ends came to 11 bases. The CDR3 totals 15 residues. Germline CDR1 and CDR2: MNHEY and SMNVEV (reference sequence). CDR3 sequence: CASSSATDSTDTQYF. As DNA, the CDR3 is TGTGCCAGCAGTTCGGCGACAGATAGCACAGATACGCAGTATTTT.

This clonotype has at least ten counts. The chain recombines TRBV7-9 with TRBJ2-3, with 10 bases aligning to TRBD2. Germline V lookup: CDR1 SEHNR, CDR2 FQNEAQ (reference sequence). The CDR3 has 17 amino acids. V dropped 1 base and J dropped 1; count of bases not matched to a gene: 5. The CDR3, as DNA: TGTGCCAGCAGCTTAGTCGCTAGCGGGAGTGGCACAGATACGCAGTATTTT. It codes for CASSLVASGSGTDTQYF. The full variable domain, with the rest looked up from reference TRBV7-9 and TRBJ2-3, is DTGVSQNPRHKITKRGQNVTFRCDPISEHNRLYWYRQTLGQGPEFLTYFQNEAQLEKSRLLSDRFSAERPKGSFSTLEIQRTEQGDSAMYLCASSLVASGSGTDTQYFGPGTRLTVL.